The rows below give T cell receptor beta chains drawn from one sample of a study of HIV-infected patients and healthy controls. MiXCR was run by TCRdb on the 5' RACE reads, yielding one entry per CDR3 protein. Of around 20,000 distinct CDR3 sequences listed, about 19% are singletons. The source material was CD8+ T cells from blood. These receptor sequences come from a human donor in good health. Both conserved end residues are part of each CDR3.

TRBV6-1	TRBJ1-5	15	CASSEFWEGNQPQHF
TRBV9	TRBJ1-6	16	CASSINRGSYNSPLHF
TRBV7-6	TRBJ2-6	21	CASSLWGVAGSEVAGANVLTF
TRBV27	TRBJ2-3	13	CASSYRRTDTQYF
TRBV7-9	TRBJ2-7	15	CASSLPIGQIDEQYF
TRBV6-9	TRBJ1-3	18	CASSLTARDSDSGNTIYF
TRBV9	TRBJ2-3	15	CASSVGGSLTDTQYF
TRBV20-1	TRBJ2-3	13	CSASLASTDTQYF
TRBV12-3/TRBV12-4	TRBJ2-7	15	CASSPTSGRSYEQYF
TRBV13	TRBJ2-7	14	CASSPTGGGYEQYF
TRBV4-3	TRBJ2-7	14	CASSQKQGVGEQYF
TRBV4-1	TRBJ2-7	16	CASSLTRQGKGYEQYF
TRBV12-3/TRBV12-4	TRBJ2-5	13	CATGGSREKTQYF